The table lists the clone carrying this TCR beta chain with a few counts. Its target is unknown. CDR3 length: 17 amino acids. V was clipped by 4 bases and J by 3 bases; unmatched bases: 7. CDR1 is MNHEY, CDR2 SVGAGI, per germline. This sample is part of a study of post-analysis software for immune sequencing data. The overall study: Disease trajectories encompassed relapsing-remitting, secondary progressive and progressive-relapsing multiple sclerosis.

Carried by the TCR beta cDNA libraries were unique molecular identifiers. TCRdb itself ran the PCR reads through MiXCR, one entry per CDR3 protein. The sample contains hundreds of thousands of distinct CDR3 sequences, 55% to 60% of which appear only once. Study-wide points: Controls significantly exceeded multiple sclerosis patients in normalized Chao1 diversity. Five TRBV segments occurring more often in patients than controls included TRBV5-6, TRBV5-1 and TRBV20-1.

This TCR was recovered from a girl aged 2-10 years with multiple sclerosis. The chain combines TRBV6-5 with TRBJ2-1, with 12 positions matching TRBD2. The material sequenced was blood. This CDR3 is CASSSEGLAGFYNEQFF. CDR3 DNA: TGTGCCAGCAGTTCAGAAGGACTAGCGGGATTCTACAATGAGCAGTTCTTC.